A single sample is the source of the 5 T cell receptor beta chains below, sequenced in a study of blood T cell repertoires in COVID-19. Sequenced by immunoSEQ multiplex PCR; TCRdb stores in-frame clones only, minus some. Of some 68,000 clones listed, nearly 90% are singletons. Sequences were obtained from peripheral blood. The source of these receptors is a man between 50 and 59 years old with active COVID-19.

The chain couples TRBV24-1 to TRBJ2-2; possibly TRBD2 for D (6 bases). Trimming stripped 7 bases from V and 6 bases from J, with 17 bases between. From germline, CDR1 is KGHDR and CDR2 SFDVKD. The CDR3 is 15 amino acids. Here the CDR3 reads CATSSARGIPGELFF. The CDR3 nucleotides read TGTGCCACCAGCTCGGCACGCGGGATTCCCGGGGAGCTGTTTTTT.

The genes are TRBV27 and TRBJ2-5; TRBD2 aligns across 7 bases. Germline CDR1 MNHEY, CDR2 SMNVEV (reference sequence). This CDR3 has 16 residues. The J segment lost 5 bases and the V segment lost 5 bases, leaving 14 bases of the junction unmatched. The CDR3 coding sequence is TGTGCCAGCAGTCCGCTGGGGGGGGTTCGCCGTGAGACCCAGTACTTC. Its protein product is CASSPLGGVRRETQYF.

The chain employs TRBV6-6 and TRBJ2-4; D gene uncertain. The CDR3 extends over 16 amino acids. Between the trimmed V and J ends, which lost 7 bases and 6 bases, there was a span of 22 bases. The germline gives CDR1 MNHNY, CDR2 SVGAGI (reference sequence). The DNA for the CDR3 is TGTGCCAGCACCGACGATGGCGCCCGTGGCGGAAACATTCAGTACTTC. Protein sequence: CASTDDGARGGNIQYF.

This chain uses TRBV18 with TRBJ2-2; a weak D match, TRBD1 (6 bases). Trimming took off 2 bases at V and 2 bases at J, with 9 bases between the two ends. Germline lookup yields CDR1 KGHSH and CDR2 LQKENI. The CDR3 has 15 residues. The CDR3 sequence is CASSPNRDNTGELFF. CDR3 DNA: TGTGCCAGCTCACCAAACAGGGACAACACCGGGGAGCTGTTTTTT.

The V and J genes are TRBV7-2 and TRBJ2-2; D perhaps matches TRBD1 (5 bases). The length of the CDR3 is 16 residues. Germline CDR1 SGHTA, CDR2 FQGNSA. The V end lost 4 bases, the J end lost 4 bases, and 16 bases lay between the germline ends. CDR3 in amino acids: CASSSFHPRATGELFF. DNA for the CDR3: TGTGCCAGCAGCTCCTTCCACCCCAGGGCCACCGGGGAGCTGTTTTTT.